One and the same sample provided the 25 T cell receptor beta chains below, sequenced in a study of Ad26.COV2.S vaccination and SARS-CoV-2 variants. The protocol was immunoSEQ multiplex PCR, while the TCRdb copy is restricted to in-frame clones and leaves out a portion. The table records 240,000 or so clones, more than 75% of them present only once. Treatment: around 19 received Ad26.COV2.S at low or high dose, single or two shots; about 5 received placebo; per-sample allocation not given. The investigators took samples on day 63 after the first vaccine or placebo injection. The starting material was peripheral blood, obtained in a trial of Ad26.COV2.S vaccine versus placebo. Source of these receptors: a person between 18 and 59 years old who received the Ad26.COV2.S COVID-19 vaccine or a placebo.

This chain links TRBV10-3 with TRBJ2-1; 10 nucleotides agree with TRBD2. The germline CDR1 and CDR2 sequences are ENHRY and SYGVKD. This CDR3 spans 15 amino acids. The J segment lost 4 bases and the V segment lost 4 bases, leaving 4 bases of the junction unmatched. CDR3 coding DNA: TGTGCCATCAGTGGGACTAGCGGACAATACAATGAGCAGTTCTTC. Its translation is CAISGTSGQYNEQFF.

The V and J genes are TRBV27 and TRBJ1-2; D remains ambiguous. Deletions cut 6 bases from V and 4 bases from J, with 15 bases between. Germline assignment: CDR1 MNHEY and CDR2 SMNVEV (reference sequence). There are 14 residues in the CDR3. As DNA, the CDR3 is TGTGCCAGCAGGTCAGGCCCGGCTATCTATGGCTACACCTTC. Encoded protein: CASRSGPAIYGYTF.

The chain joins TRBV19 to TRBJ1-5, with D perhaps TRBD1 (5 bases). This CDR3 spans 13 amino acids. Looked up from germline, CDR1 is LNHDA and CDR2 is SQIVND (reference sequence). Trimming took off 3 bases at V and 5 bases at J, with 8 bases between the two ends. This chain's CDR3 is CASSIKGDQPQHF. Written as DNA, the CDR3 is TGTGCCAGTAGTATTAAAGGGGATCAGCCCCAGCATTTT.

The V and J genes are TRBV30 and TRBJ1-1; tentative D call: TRBD1 (5 bases). The CDR3 sequence is 13 residues long. The germline CDR1 and CDR2 sequences are GTSNPN and SVGIG (reference sequence). Trimming left V 4 bases short and J 1 base short, with 10 bases between. The CDR3 sequence: CAWNPGPNTEAFF. The CDR3 DNA sequence: TGTGCCTGGAACCCGGGGCCGAACACTGAAGCTTTCTTT.

V gene TRBV28 combines with J gene TRBJ2-3, with 13 bases matching TRBD2. This CDR3 has 16 amino acids. V was pared by 6 bases and J by 2 bases, with 5 bases of the junction left unmatched. Looked up from germline, CDR1 is MDHEN and CDR2 is SYDVKM. CDR3 DNA: TGTGCCAGCAGCCCAGGACTAGCGGGAGTCACAGATACGCAGTATTTT. It is translated as CASSPGLAGVTDTQYF. Combining the CDR3 with reference TRBV28 and TRBJ2-3 gives the whole variable domain DVKVTQSSRYLVKRTGEKVFLECVQDMDHENMFWYRQDPGLGLRLIYFSYDVKMKEKGDIPEGYSVSREKKERFSLILESASTNQTSMYLCASSPGLAGVTDTQYFGPGTRLTVL.

The CDR3 DNA is TGTGCCAGCAGCGCAGCCCCCGGACCCAATGAAAAACTGTTTTTT. Protein sequence: CASSAAPGPNEKLFF. The J gene is TRBJ1-4, the V gene TRBV9, with D unclear. This CDR3 has 15 amino acids. Germline V gene lookup returns CDR1 SGDLS and CDR2 YYNGEE. With 3 bases removed from V and 5 bases from J, the gap between germline ends came to 14 bases.

The chain has TRBV3-1 (or the pseudogene TRBV3-2) and TRBJ2-1, with 9 bases lining up with TRBD2. CDR1 is LGHDT and CDR2 is YNNKEL in the germline V gene (reference sequence). The CDR3 contains 16 residues. Trimming cost V 1 base and J 7 bases; bases outside gene matches: 8. DNA for the CDR3: TGTGCCAGCAGCCAAGGAATAGCGGGAGTAGTTAATGAGCAGTTCTTC. It is translated as CASSQGIAGVVNEQFF.

The chain employs TRBV4-1 and TRBJ2-7, with TRBD2 matching 12 bases. The J segment lost 2 bases and the V segment lost 2 bases, leaving 7 bases of the junction unmatched. Germline V lookup: CDR1 MGHRA, CDR2 YSYEKL. The CDR3 sequence is 17 residues long. For the CDR3, the DNA is TGCGCCAGCAGCCAATTCCCGACTAGCGGGGGCCCCTACGAGCAGTACTTC. It translates to CASSQFPTSGGPYEQYF.

The chain is built from TRBV18 and TRBJ2-2, with 9 bases fitting TRBD1. With 2 bases clipped from V and 7 bases from J, the junction kept 5 bases outside the gene matches. The CDR3 is 15 amino acids. Per germline, CDR1 KGHSH and CDR2 LQKENI. The CDR3 is CASSPGQGILGELFF. CDR3 bases: TGTGCCAGCTCACCAGGACAGGGGATTCTCGGGGAGCTGTTTTTT.

This clone was recorded a few times. The genes are TRBV27 and TRBJ1-1; D call uncertain. Germline CDR1 reads MNHEY; CDR2 reads SMNVEV (reference sequence). The CDR3 has 13 residues. V gave up 7 bases and J gave up 6 bases, with 15 bases separating them. CDR3 residues: CASKRAVAPEAFF. The CDR3 nucleotides read TGTGCCAGCAAGAGGGCCGTGGCGCCTGAAGCTTTCTTT.

Points on this clone: Compared with germline, one end of the junction differs, possibly owing to a read error. This sequence joins TRBV7-7 and TRBJ2-1, with TRBD1 identical over 7 bases. This CDR3 spans 15 amino acids. Per the germline V gene, CDR1 is SSHAT and CDR2 is FNYEAQ (reference sequence). The CDR3 nucleotides are TGTGCTAGCAGCTTCGGAGACAGGGCCCACAATGAGCAGTTCTTC. Protein product: CASSFGDRAHNEQFF.

The chain recombines TRBV5-1 with TRBJ1-2; D perhaps matches TRBD1 (6 bases). Deletions cut 0 bases from V and 5 bases from J, with 14 bases between. Germline V lookup: CDR1 SGHRS, CDR2 YFSETQ. This CDR3 region has 15 residues. The CDR3 loop reads CASSLAGGLGYGYTF. As DNA, the CDR3 is TGCGCCAGCAGCTTGGCTGGGGGGCTAGGGTATGGCTACACCTTC.

This clone was seen a few times. This chain joins TRBV3-1 (or the pseudogene TRBV3-2) and TRBJ2-2; maybe TRBD1 (5 bases). Looked up from germline, CDR1 is LGHDT and CDR2 is YNNKEL (reference sequence). Trimming pared 4 bases from V and 3 bases from J, leaving 15 bases between. CDR3 length equals 16 residues. The CDR3 sequence: CASSPPSAGHTGELFF. DNA of the CDR3: TGTGCCAGCAGCCCCCCCTCCGCAGGGCACACCGGGGAGCTGTTTTTT.

The chain couples TRBV7-9 to TRBJ2-5, with 9 bases matching TRBD1. CDR3 size: 13 residues. CDR1 and CDR2 from the germline V gene are SEHNR and FQNEAQ (reference sequence). V shed 6 bases and J 5 bases; nucleotides not matched to a gene: 4. The chain's CDR3 is CASRQGAGETQYF. CDR3 DNA: TGTGCCAGCAGACAGGGGGCAGGCGAGACCCAGTACTTC.

V gene TRBV19 combines with J gene TRBJ2-7; maybe TRBD2 (5 bases). The CDR3 runs to 15 residues. Trimming took off 7 bases at V and 0 bases at J, with 16 bases between the two ends. Per germline, CDR1 LNHDA and CDR2 SQIVND (reference sequence). CDR3 protein: CASNPSGSSSYEQYF. The CDR3 DNA reads TGTGCCAGTAATCCTTCGGGGTCGAGCTCCTACGAGCAGTACTTC.

V usage is TRBV28 and J usage is TRBJ1-2; tentatively, D is TRBD1 (5 bases). Germline loops: CDR1 MDHEN, CDR2 SYDVKM. V was shortened by 3 bases and J by 8 bases, with 10 bases between the two germline ends. The CDR3 spans 12 residues. The CDR3 DNA follows: TGTGCCAGCAGTTTGGGGGGTACGGGCTACACCTTC. It is translated as CASSLGGTGYTF.

The chain employs TRBV7-2 and TRBJ2-7; D perhaps matches TRBD2 (7 bases). V lost 2 bases, J lost 1 base, and 12 bases lay in between. Germline V gene sequence: CDR1 SGHTA, CDR2 FQGNSA. The CDR3 covers 15 residues. In nucleotides, the CDR3 is TGTGCCAGCAGCTTAACGGCGGGGGCTTCCTACGAGCAGTACTTC. This sequence encodes CASSLTAGASYEQYF.

The chain links TRBV28 to TRBJ1-4, with D unclear. The CDR3 spans 15 residues. The germline V and J ends were trimmed by 3 bases and 3 bases, with 11 bases remaining between them. CDR1 is MDHEN and CDR2 is SYDVKM in the germline V gene. The CDR3 region is CASSLSRGPNEKLFF. The CDR3 nucleotides read TGTGCCAGCAGTTTGAGCAGAGGACCTAATGAAAAACTGTTTTTT.

The V call is TRBV19, the J call TRBJ2-5; TRBD2 might be the D (5 bases). Trimming removed 1 base from V and 7 bases from J, with 10 bases in between. The germline V gene encodes CDR1 LNHDA and CDR2 SQIVND (reference sequence). The CDR3 length is 13 residues. As DNA, the CDR3 is TGTGCCAGTAGTATAGGGGTCCGGGGGACCCAGTACTTC. The encoded protein is CASSIGVRGTQYF.

The V call is TRBV6-5, the J call TRBJ2-1; a possible D gene is TRBD1 (5 bases). V gave up 5 bases and J gave up 1 base, with 12 bases separating them. CDR3 size: 15 residues. Germline V gene data show CDR1 as MNHEY and CDR2 as SVGAGI. The CDR3 coding sequence is TGTGCCAGCAGTCCGGACACCCTTTCCTACAATGAGCAGTTCTTC. This translates into CASSPDTLSYNEQFF.

The chain is built from TRBV3-1 (or the pseudogene TRBV3-2) and TRBJ1-2; TRBD1 aligns across 9 bases. Looked up from germline, CDR1 is LGHDT and CDR2 is YNNKEL (reference sequence). CDR3 length: 15 amino acids. The V and J ends lost 4 bases and 2 bases, in that order; junction bases with no gene match: 5. CDR3 nucleotides: TGTGCCAGCAGCCGCGGGACAGGGACCAACTATGGCTACACCTTC. This encodes CASSRGTGTNYGYTF.

The chain has TRBV9 and TRBJ2-7, with D unresolved. Looked up from germline, CDR1 is SGDLS and CDR2 is YYNGEE. The CDR3 runs to 14 residues. V shed 0 bases and J shed 1 base, with 8 bases lying between them. The CDR3 reads CASSVDSLSYEQYF. DNA for the CDR3: TGTGCCAGCAGCGTAGACTCCCTTTCCTACGAGCAGTACTTC.

The chain uses TRBV27 and TRBJ1-1, with D tentatively TRBD1 (6 bases). CDR3 length: 14 residues. With 2 bases removed from V and 3 bases from J, the gap between germline ends came to 10 bases. The V gene's germline CDR1 is MNHEY and CDR2 SMNVEV (reference sequence). CDR3 sequence reads: CASSLSQGYTEAFF. For the CDR3, the DNA is TGTGCCAGCAGTTTAAGTCAGGGGTACACTGAAGCTTTCTTT.

The rearrangement joins TRBV28 to TRBJ1-2; 10 bases align to TRBD1. This CDR3 is 13 amino acids long. V shed 4 bases and J 6 bases; nucleotides not matched to a gene: 2. Germline V gene data show CDR1 as MDHEN and CDR2 as SYDVKM. The CDR3 sequence is CASSSDRGDGYTF. The CDR3 nucleotides read TGTGCCAGCAGTTCGGACAGGGGGGATGGCTACACCTTC.

V usage is TRBV6-5 and J usage is TRBJ1-2; TRBD1 agrees at 8 bases. V lost 9 bases and J lost 5; bases outside the gene matches: 8. The CDR3 sequence is 13 residues long. Germline V gene sequence: CDR1 MNHEY, CDR2 SVGAGI. The CDR3 loop is CASTGGTVYGYTF. CDR3 sequence (DNA): TGTGCCAGTACAGGGGGGACGGTTTATGGCTACACCTTC.